Each of the 9 T cell receptor beta chains below was sequenced from the same sample in a study of OX40 agonist ivuxolimab in advanced cancers. The data were produced by immunoSEQ multiplex PCR, yet TCRdb's version contains in-frame clones alone and is incomplete. Altogether under 95,000 clones are present, around 84% being singletons, with the ten largest covering approximately 2.6%. The input for sequencing was CD4+ or CD8+ T cells sorted from blood, taken in a trial of the OX40 agonist ivuxolimab. All receptors derive from an adult with an advanced solid tumor such as melanoma, head and neck, liver or kidney cancer.

The rearrangement uses TRBV6-5 and TRBJ1-5, with 9 bases lining up with TRBD1. The CDR3 consists of 14 residues. Germline-derived CDR1 and CDR2 are MNHEY and SVGAGI. With 6 bases clipped from V and 6 bases from J, the junction kept 6 bases outside the gene matches. The CDR3 DNA follows: TGTGCCAGCAGCCGAGGACAGGGGCGTCAGCCCCAGCATTTT. Encoded protein: CASSRGQGRQPQHF.

The chain is built from TRBV29-1 and TRBJ2-3, with D possibly TRBD1 on 6 matching bases. Between the trimmed V and J ends, which lost 4 bases and 3 bases, there was a span of 14 bases. This CDR3 region has 14 residues. CDR1 and CDR2 (germline): SQVTM, ANQGSEA. This CDR3 reads CSVVGQFRTDTQYF. CDR3 coding DNA: TGCAGCGTTGTGGGACAATTTAGGACAGATACGCAGTATTTT.

The chain has TRBV7-2 and TRBJ1-4, with D uncertain. The CDR3 runs 14 residues. The germline V and J ends were trimmed by 5 bases and 5 bases, with 12 bases remaining between them. Germline V gene data show CDR1 as SGHTA and CDR2 as FQGNSA. CDR3 in amino acids: CASSPVSQNEKLFF. CDR3 DNA: TGTGCCAGCAGCCCGGTGAGCCAGAATGAAAAACTGTTTTTT. The full variable domain, with the rest looked up from reference TRBV7-2 and TRBJ1-4, is GAGVSQSPSNKVTEKGKDVELRCDPISGHTALYWYRQSLGQGLEFLIYFQGNSAPDKSGLPSDRFSAERTGGSVSTLTIQRTQQEDSAVYLCASSPVSQNEKLFFGSGTQLSVL.

The V call is TRBV7-2, the J call TRBJ1-1, with D perhaps matching TRBD1 (5 bases). The ends were cut back, 0 bases at V and 2 bases at J, with 10 bases in the middle. The germline gives CDR1 SGHTA, CDR2 FQGNSA. The CDR3 sequence is 15 residues long. CDR3 nucleotides: TGTGCCAGCAGCTTAGCTTGGGGCGGAAACACTGAAGCTTTCTTT. Its translation is CASSLAWGGNTEAFF. Variable domain in full (rest from reference TRBV7-2 and TRBJ1-1): GAGVSQSPSNKVTEKGKDVELRCDPISGHTALYWYRQSLGQGLEFLIYFQGNSAPDKSGLPSDRFSAERTGGSVSTLTIQRTQQEDSAVYLCASSLAWGGNTEAFFGQGTRLTVV.

CDR3 sequence: CASDRGDSNQPQHF. CDR3 bases: TGTGCCAGTGACAGGGGGGATAGCAATCAGCCCCAGCATTTT. The V gene is TRBV28, the J gene TRBJ1-5; the match to TRBD1 covers 9 bases. J gave up 0 bases and V 9 bases, and 3 bases lay outside the gene matches. Germline loops: CDR1 MDHEN, CDR2 SYDVKM. The CDR3 is 14 residues long.

The chain combines TRBV9 with TRBJ1-2, with unresolved D. V was pared by 0 bases and J by 5 bases, with 8 bases between. Germline assignment: CDR1 SGDLS and CDR2 YYNGEE. The CDR3 consists of 13 residues. CDR3 bases: TGTGCCAGCAGCGTAGGGGAGCCATATGGCTACACCTTC. This codes for CASSVGEPYGYTF.

This chain connects TRBV2 to TRBJ2-5; D not resolved. The DNA end lines up better with TRBJ2-7; the J call may be wrong. Germline CDR1 SNHLY, CDR2 FYNNEI. The CDR3 totals 12 residues. The CDR3 region has the DNA TGTGCCAGCGGGTTTTACTCCTACGAGCAGTACTTC. It encodes CASGFYSYEQYF.

The chain employs TRBV12-2 and TRBJ1-5. TRBV12-2 is listed as a pseudogene. This CDR3 comprises 16 residues. The CDR3 loop reads CASRLADGDSNQPQHF. The CDR3 DNA follows: TGTGCAAGTCGCTTAGCCGACGGGGACAGCAATCAGCCCCAGCATTTT.

On this clone: Other DNA variants within this sample encode the same CDR3. The chain couples TRBV7-2 to TRBJ2-2, with D possibly being TRBD1 (6 bases). This CDR3 region has 16 residues. With 2 bases removed from V and 3 bases from J, the gap between germline ends came to 13 bases. Germline CDR1 SGHTA, CDR2 FQGNSA. The DNA for the CDR3 is TGTGCCAGCAGCTTAAACGGACCAGGGGACACCGGGGAGCTGTTTTTT. It codes for CASSLNGPGDTGELFF.